Following are 14 T cell receptor beta chains from one sample sequenced in a study of cytotoxic CD8 clonotypes in ibrutinib-treated CLL. TCRdb's table, derived via immunoSEQ multiplex PCR, lists solely in-frame clones and lacks some. The sample shows some 300,000 clones, 80% of them seen only once. Sequences were derived from PBMCs, sampled before ibrutinib treatment. These receptor sequences come from a human donor with chronic lymphocytic leukemia.

The V call is TRBV2, the J call TRBJ1-1; 7 bases line up with TRBD1. Germline V CDR1 and CDR2: SNHLY, FYNNEI. V lost 6 bases to trimming and J lost 3 bases; unmatched junction nucleotides: 7. The CDR3 totals 14 residues. This CDR3 reads CASRVGRGDTEAFF. For the CDR3, the DNA is TGTGCCAGCAGGGTGGGCAGGGGGGACACTGAAGCTTTCTTT.

This chain connects TRBV6-5 to TRBJ2-1; the match to TRBD2 covers 8 bases. The CDR3 contains 15 residues. V dropped 5 bases and J dropped 4; count of bases not matched to a gene: 7. Germline V CDR1 and CDR2: MNHEY, SVGAGI. The CDR3, as DNA: TGTGCCAGCAGTCAGAGCGGGAGAGGGTACAATGAGCAGTTCTTC. Its translation: CASSQSGRGYNEQFF.

The chain uses TRBV27 and TRBJ2-5; TRBD1 matches 8 bases. The CDR3 totals 13 residues. Trimming took 3 bases from V and 10 from J; bases not matched to a gene: 7. Per the germline V gene, CDR1 is MNHEY and CDR2 is SMNVEV (reference sequence). The CDR3 reads CASSLTGVNDQYF. The CDR3, as DNA: TGTGCCAGCAGTTTGACAGGGGTTAACGACCAGTACTTC.

In this sample, this clone turned up once. The rearrangement uses TRBV18 and TRBJ2-7, with D unclear. The CDR3 is 15 residues long. With 0 bases removed from V and 2 bases from J, the gap between germline ends came to 11 bases. CDR1 is KGHSH and CDR2 is LQKENI in the germline V gene. The CDR3 is CASSPPHPGTYEQYF. The DNA for the CDR3 is TGTGCCAGCTCACCACCGCATCCGGGTACCTACGAGCAGTACTTC.

The genes are TRBV6-5 and TRBJ1-2; 7 positions match TRBD1. The J segment lost 4 bases and the V segment lost 5 bases, leaving 4 bases of the junction unmatched. The CDR3 is made up of 13 amino acids. Germline V gene lookup returns CDR1 MNHEY and CDR2 SVGAGI. This chain's CDR3 is CASSPGQLYGYTF. Written as DNA, the CDR3 is TGTGCCAGCAGTCCGGGACAGCTCTATGGCTACACCTTC.

The J gene is TRBJ2-7, the V gene TRBV5-1; D remains ambiguous. Germline CDR1 is SGHRS and CDR2 is YFSETQ. V was trimmed by 0 bases and J by 7 bases, leaving 17 bases between them. The CDR3 extends over 15 amino acids. CDR3 residues: CASSLVPDHLGEQYF. The CDR3 DNA sequence: TGCGCCAGCAGCTTGGTCCCGGACCATTTAGGTGAGCAGTACTTC.

The chain employs TRBV4-1 and TRBJ2-1; 10 bases map to TRBD2. Germline-derived CDR1 and CDR2 are MGHRA and YSYEKL. There are 16 residues in the CDR3. The V gene end was trimmed by 4 bases and the J gene end by 6 bases; junction bases not matched to a gene: 9. The CDR3: CASSPYEREGLNEQFF. CDR3 in DNA: TGCGCCAGCAGCCCCTACGAGCGGGAGGGCCTCAATGAGCAGTTCTTC.

This clone was observed a single time. The chain combines TRBV12-5 with TRBJ2-1, with TRBD2 matching over 14 bases. The CDR3 runs 19 residues. With V trimmed by 4 bases and J by 0 bases, 8 bases remained unmatched. Germline values: CDR1 LGHNT, CDR2 FRNRAP. The chain's CDR3 is CASGSRGLAGEGSYNEQFF. CDR3 sequence (DNA): TGTGCTAGTGGTTCTAGGGGACTAGCGGGAGAGGGCTCCTACAATGAGCAGTTCTTC.

This chain uses TRBV5-1 with TRBJ2-2; 10 bases agree with TRBD1. There are 15 residues in the CDR3. Germline V gene data show CDR1 as SGHRS and CDR2 as YFSETQ. V trimming: 4 bases; J trimming: 7 bases; junction bases outside the gene matches: 7. The DNA for the CDR3 is TGCGCCAGCAGCGATCCGGGACAGGGGATCGGGGAGCTGTTTTTT. It encodes CASSDPGQGIGELFF.

This sequence joins TRBV5-6 and TRBJ1-3; no clear D gene. In germline, CDR1 is SGHDT, CDR2 YYEEEE. CDR3 size: 14 residues. The V end was cut by 2 bases, the J end by 2 bases, with 8 bases between. CDR3 loop: CASSFGSPGNTIYF. CDR3 bases: TGTGCCAGCAGCTTCGGGAGCCCTGGAAACACCATATATTTT.

This clone was seen only once. This chain connects TRBV5-6 to TRBJ2-3, with 7 positions matching TRBD2. J gave up 6 bases and V 4 bases, and 11 bases lay outside the gene matches. CDR3 length equals 15 residues. The germline gives CDR1 SGHDT, CDR2 YYEEEE. The DNA for the CDR3 is TGTGCCAGCAGCAAGGGCGCGGGAGACGGGGATACGCAGTATTTT. Translating gives CASSKGAGDGDTQYF.

This chain joins TRBV30 and TRBJ2-3; 12 bases fit TRBD2. Germline V gene data show CDR1 as GTSNPN and CDR2 as SVGIG (reference sequence). The CDR3 covers 17 residues. V lost 0 bases and J lost 4; bases outside the gene matches: 8. CDR3 loop: CAWSVTRTSGIPDTQYF. The DNA for the CDR3 is TGTGCCTGGAGTGTAACCCGGACTAGCGGGATCCCAGATACGCAGTATTTT. The variable domain in full, completed from reference TRBV30 and TRBJ2-3, reads SQTIHQWPATLVQPVGSPLSLECTVEGTSNPNLYWYRQAAGRGLQLLFYSVGIGQISSEVPQNLSASRPQDRQFILSSKKLLLSDSGFYLCAWSVTRTSGIPDTQYFGPGTRLTVL.

The chain combines TRBV25-1 with TRBJ2-5, with 12 bases aligning to TRBD1. This CDR3 spans 16 amino acids. V was pared by 4 bases and J by 5 bases, with 8 bases of the junction left unmatched. Germline CDR1 is MGHDK and CDR2 is SYGVNS. This chain's CDR3 is CASSAHGTGGSETQYF. DNA of the CDR3: TGTGCCAGCAGTGCCCACGGGACAGGGGGCTCGGAGACCCAGTACTTC.

CDR3 nucleotide sequence: TGTGCCAGTAGTATAGTTCCGGGACAGGGGTCCGGGGAGCTGTTTTTT. The encoded protein is CASSIVPGQGSGELFF. This chain connects TRBV19 to TRBJ2-2; 10 nucleotides align to TRBD1. This CDR3 is 16 amino acids long. Germline assignment: CDR1 LNHDA and CDR2 SQIVND (reference sequence). J lost 6 bases, V lost 1 base, and 5 bases had no gene match.